Listed here are 29 T cell receptor beta chains from one sample, sequenced in a study of CD8 T cells in Susac syndrome. With random hexamers, about 0.5 to 1 ug RNA was reverse transcribed. MiXCR, applied by TCRdb to the immunoSEQ multiplex PCR reads, yields one record per CDR3 protein. The data contain about 120,000 distinct CDR3 sequences, approximately 90% of them singletons. The specimen was CD8+ T cells from PBMCs. The receptors come from a human donor in good health.

The V gene is TRBV6-2 or TRBV6-3, the J gene TRBJ2-7, with D possibly matching TRBD2 (7 bases). The CDR3 is 17 residues long. The V end lost 6 bases, the J end lost 0 bases, and 21 bases lay between the germline ends. CDR1 and CDR2 from the germline V gene are MNHEY and SVGEGT. As DNA, the CDR3 is TGTGCCAGCAGCGGAATCCACCAGGGAGGGGGCTCCTACGAGCAGTACTTC. Protein: CASSGIHQGGGSYEQYF.

The chain carries TRBV29-1 and TRBJ1-1; D is uncertain. This CDR3 region has 12 residues. Germline CDR1 is SQVTM and CDR2 is ANQGSEA. Trimming took 6 bases from V and 0 from J, leaving 8 bases between them. The DNA of the CDR3 is TGCAGCGTATCTCGATTGAACACTGAAGCTTTCTTT. This gives the protein CSVSRLNTEAFF.

The chain uses TRBV12-3 or TRBV12-4 and TRBJ2-5; TRBD1 agrees at 8 bases. CDR3 length equals 17 residues. Trimming removed 5 bases from V and 1 base from J; junction bases left unmatched: 12. CDR3 in DNA: TGTGCCAGCAGTGACGAGCATGGGACAGGCCGCCAAGAGACCCAGTACTTC. Translation: CASSDEHGTGRQETQYF.

V usage is TRBV29-1 and J usage is TRBJ1-1; TRBD1 aligns across 7 bases. The CDR3 spans 14 residues. V lost 2 bases, J lost 5 bases, and 8 bases stayed unmatched. Germline loops: CDR1 SQVTM, CDR2 ANQGSEA. CDR3 nucleotides: TGCAGCGTTGAATGGGAGGGGGCGCGGACTGAAGCTTTCTTT. Translated, it gives CSVEWEGARTEAFF.

The rearrangement uses TRBV12-3 or TRBV12-4 and TRBJ2-5; 16 bases are shared with TRBD2. CDR3 length equals 19 residues. V shed 2 bases and J 4 bases; nucleotides not matched to a gene: 10. CDR3 DNA sequence: TGTGCCAGCAGTTTATGGGGGACTAGCGGGAGGGCCTGGGGAGAGACCCAGTACTTC. It specifies CASSLWGTSGRAWGETQYF.

The chain couples TRBV12-3 or TRBV12-4 to TRBJ2-1, with 10 bases fitting TRBD2. Trimming removed 6 bases from V and 7 bases from J; junction bases left unmatched: 12. This CDR3 comprises 16 residues. The CDR3 DNA sequence: TGTGCCAGCAGCGCTAAATCAGCGGGAGGGAGGAATGAGCAGTTCTTC. The encoded protein is CASSAKSAGGRNEQFF.

The chain carries TRBV10-3 and TRBJ1-5; the D gene is possibly TRBD1 (5 bases). V was shortened by 10 bases and J by 2 bases, with 24 bases between the two germline ends. The CDR3 extends over 17 amino acids. CDR1 and CDR2 from the germline V gene are ENHRY and SYGVKD. DNA of the CDR3: TGTGCCACCAAAAGGGGAGCCAGGGAACGTGGCAATCAGCCCCAGCATTTT. Its translation: CATKRGARERGNQPQHF.

This clonotype was recorded once. V usage is TRBV7-9 and J usage is TRBJ1-5, with D uncertain. The CDR3 consists of 13 residues. The germline gives CDR1 SEHNR, CDR2 FQNEAQ (reference sequence). The V end lost 0 bases, the J end lost 4 bases, and 4 bases lay between the germline ends. CDR3 in amino acids: CASSLALNQPQHF. The CDR3 nucleotides are TGTGCCAGCAGCTTAGCTTTGAATCAGCCCCAGCATTTT.

The table lists this clonotype with a count of one. The chain carries TRBV5-1 and TRBJ1-4; D call uncertain. The CDR3 loop spans 15 amino acids. The germline V gene has CDR1 SGHRS and CDR2 YFSETQ. Deletions cut 4 bases from V and 7 bases from J, with 17 bases between. For the CDR3, the DNA is TGCGCCAGCAGCGATACGGACCGTCGGTCTGAAAAACTGTTTTTT. Its translation: CASSDTDRRSEKLFF.

The chain carries TRBV11-2 and TRBJ2-3; 9 bases line up with TRBD1. The CDR3 has 17 amino acids. Germline V gene lookup returns CDR1 SGHAT and CDR2 FQNNGV. Trimming cost V 2 bases and J 3 bases; bases outside gene matches: 9. For the CDR3, the DNA is TGTGCCAGCAGCTTACGCCCCCGGGACAGGGTAACAGATACGCAGTATTTT. It encodes CASSLRPRDRVTDTQYF. The whole variable domain, remainder taken from reference TRBV11-2 and TRBJ2-3, is EAGVAQSPRYKIIEKRQSVAFWCNPISGHATLYWYQQILGQGPKLLIQFQNNGVVDDSQLPKDRFSAERLKGVDSTLKIQPAKLEDSAVYLCASSLRPRDRVTDTQYFGPGTRLTVL.

The rearrangement joins TRBV7-8 to TRBJ1-2, with a weak D call TRBD1 (5 bases). V lost 1 base and J 2 bases, leaving 11 bases between the germline ends. CDR3 length: 15 residues. Germline lookup yields CDR1 SGHVS and CDR2 FQNEAQ. CDR3 residues: CASSLERQGNYGYTF. The CDR3 DNA follows: TGTGCCAGCAGCTTAGAGCGGCAGGGCAACTATGGCTACACCTTC. The entire variable domain, with the rest obtained from reference TRBV7-8 and TRBJ1-2, is as follows: GAGVSQSPRYKVAKRGQDVALRCDPISGHVSLFWYQQALGQGPEFLTYFQNEAQLDKSGLPSDRFFAERPEGSVSTLKIQRTQQEDSAVYLCASSLERQGNYGYTFGSGTRLTVV.

This clonotype was counted a single time. This rearrangement joins TRBV5-6 to TRBJ1-5, with TRBD1 as a possible D gene (5 bases). This CDR3 comprises 12 residues. The V end lost 3 bases, the J end lost 9 bases, and 10 bases lay between the germline ends. Germline CDR1 reads SGHDT; CDR2 reads YYEEEE. The CDR3 nucleotides are TGTGCCAGCAGCTCAGGGAGGGGGCCCCAGCATTTT. It encodes CASSSGRGPQHF.

This rearrangement joins TRBV11-3 to TRBJ2-2; D remains unclear. Germline V gene lookup returns CDR1 SGHNT and CDR2 YENEEA. Trimming took 5 bases from V and 4 from J, leaving 11 bases between them. The length of the CDR3 is 14 residues. CDR3 protein: CASSTRSLTGELFF. In DNA form, the CDR3 reads TGTGCCAGCAGCACCCGATCACTCACCGGGGAGCTGTTTTTT.

The V gene is TRBV2, the J gene TRBJ1-5; TRBD1 matches 7 bases. Germline V gene lookup returns CDR1 SNHLY and CDR2 FYNNEI. The CDR3 sequence is 13 residues long. CDR3 loop: CASNGQVNQPQHF. CDR3 DNA: TGTGCTTCTAACGGACAGGTTAATCAGCCCCAGCATTTT.

The chain is built from TRBV7-9 and TRBJ1-2; tentatively, D is TRBD1 (6 bases). CDR1 is SEHNR, CDR2 FQNEAQ, per germline (reference sequence). CDR3 length equals 17 residues. Trimming removed 2 bases from V and 1 base from J, with 17 bases in between. The CDR3 here is CASSLPPGAGVNYGYTF. DNA for the CDR3: TGTGCCAGCAGCTTACCCCCGGGGGCAGGAGTTAACTATGGCTACACCTTC.

In DNA, the CDR3 is TGTGCCAGCAGTTCTAGGACTAGCGGGAGTAATGAGCAGTTCTTC. This encodes CASSSRTSGSNEQFF. The V call is TRBV12-3 or TRBV12-4, the J call TRBJ2-1, with 13 nucleotides matching TRBD2. V lost 4 bases, J lost 7 bases, and 4 bases stayed unmatched. The CDR3 loop spans 15 amino acids.

This clonotype turned up a few times. This chain links TRBV6-2 or TRBV6-3 with TRBJ2-7; no clear D. Per the germline V gene, CDR1 is MNHEY and CDR2 is SVGEGT. V was clipped by 3 bases and J by 7 bases, with 10 bases between them. The CDR3 loop spans 12 amino acids. The CDR3 sequence: CASSYALGEQYF. The CDR3 DNA sequence: TGTGCCAGCAGTTATGCCCTGGGTGAGCAGTACTTC.

The chain couples TRBV9 to TRBJ2-1; 8 bases map to TRBD2. This CDR3 has 16 residues. With 0 bases clipped from V and 12 bases from J, the junction kept 14 bases outside the gene matches. CDR1 SGDLS and CDR2 YYNGEE come from the germline V gene. The DNA of the CDR3 is TGTGCCAGCAGCGTAGGTTCGGGACTAGAGGTTGGTTGGCAGTTCTTC. Its translation is CASSVGSGLEVGWQFF.

The chain has TRBV7-3 and TRBJ2-3, with D perhaps TRBD1 (5 bases). The V gene lost 2 bases and the J gene lost 0 bases, with 21 bases spanning the gap. The germline gives CDR1 SGHTA, CDR2 FQGTGA. CDR3 length equals 19 residues. The CDR3 bases are TGTGCCAGCAGCTTACTTATACGGCGTGGGCAGGGAAGCACAGATACGCAGTATTTT. Translation: CASSLLIRRGQGSTDTQYF. The entire variable domain, with the rest obtained from reference TRBV7-3 and TRBJ2-3, is as follows: GAGVSQTPSNKVTEKGKYVELRCDPISGHTALYWYRQSLGQGPEFLIYFQGTGAADDSGLPNDRFFAVRPEGSVSTLKIQRTERGDSAVYLCASSLLIRRGQGSTDTQYFGPGTRLTVL.

The chain has TRBV7-9 and TRBJ2-1, with D perhaps matching TRBD2 (5 bases). The germline V gene encodes CDR1 SEHNR and CDR2 FQNEAQ (reference sequence). The CDR3 consists of 14 residues. Trimming removed 1 base from V and 6 bases from J, with 10 bases in between. The CDR3 DNA sequence: TGTGCCAGCAGCTTAGGCGGTGGAGGCAATGAGCAGTTCTTC. Amino acids: CASSLGGGGNEQFF.

The gene calls are TRBV5-1 and TRBJ2-3; 7 bases map to TRBD1. The CDR3 has 14 amino acids. CDR1 is SGHRS and CDR2 is YFSETQ in the germline V gene. The ends lost 0 bases at V and 6 bases at J; junction bases unmatched: 4. The CDR3: CASSLAQGPDTQYF. The DNA of the CDR3 is TGCGCCAGCAGCTTGGCACAGGGGCCCGATACGCAGTATTTT.

The rearrangement uses TRBV4-1 and TRBJ1-6; tentative D call: TRBD1 (6 bases). CDR3 length: 19 residues. CDR1 MGHRA and CDR2 YSYEKL come from the germline V gene. Trimming shortened V by 0 bases and J by 8 bases, and 23 bases separated the two germline ends. The CDR3 sequence is CASSQDVRLGGKQDSPLHF. The CDR3 DNA reads as TGCGCCAGCAGCCAAGATGTCAGACTAGGGGGAAAGCAAGATTCACCCCTCCACTTT.

The chain has TRBV4-3 and TRBJ2-7, with 9 positions matching TRBD1. V trimming: 0 bases; J trimming: 1 base; junction bases outside the gene matches: 1. The CDR3 sequence is 15 residues long. Germline values: CDR1 LGHNA, CDR2 YSLEER. CDR3 residues: CASSQDGTGSYEQYF. CDR3 bases: TGCGCCAGCAGCCAAGACGGGACAGGGTCCTACGAGCAGTACTTC.

The chain uses TRBV27 and TRBJ2-7; the D is unclear. The CDR3 has 13 residues. V lost 4 bases to trimming and J lost 6 bases, with 13 bases between them. Germline-derived CDR1 and CDR2 are MNHEY and SMNVEV (reference sequence). CDR3 sequence (DNA): TGTGCCAGCAGTTCCCTTGCCATAGGCGAGCAGTACTTC. It yields the protein CASSSLAIGEQYF.

The V gene is TRBV27, the J gene TRBJ2-7, with D perhaps assigned TRBD1 or TRBD2 (5 bases each). The CDR3 is 14 residues long. Trimming removed 8 bases from V and 3 bases from J, with 17 bases in between. Germline V gene sequence: CDR1 MNHEY, CDR2 SMNVEV (reference sequence). The CDR3 spells CASGPQGPGYEQYF. The CDR3 coding sequence is TGTGCCAGCGGACCGCAGGGACCCGGCTACGAGCAGTACTTC.

The chain has TRBV7-3 and TRBJ2-3, with D possibly being TRBD1 or TRBD2 (5 bases each). V dropped 4 bases and J dropped 4 bases, with 9 bases sitting between them. The CDR3 is 13 amino acids. Germline loops: CDR1 SGHTA, CDR2 FQGTGA. The chain's CDR3 is CASSSLGADTQYF. CDR3 coding DNA: TGTGCCAGCAGCTCCTTGGGGGCAGATACGCAGTATTTT.

This chain connects TRBV5-1 to TRBJ2-3; D gene ambiguous. Trimming stripped 0 bases from V and 6 bases from J, with 8 bases between. The CDR3 extends over 13 amino acids. Germline-derived CDR1 and CDR2 are SGHRS and YFSETQ. The CDR3 loop reads CASSLEATDTQYF. Written as DNA, the CDR3 is TGCGCCAGCAGCTTGGAGGCAACGGATACGCAGTATTTT.

The CDR3 DNA is TGTGCCAGCAGCCGGGACAGGCTTGAACCCTACAATGAGCAGTTCTTC. It codes for CASSRDRLEPYNEQFF. The V and J genes are TRBV7-9 and TRBJ2-1, with TRBD1 matching over 8 bases. The germline V gene has CDR1 SEHNR and CDR2 FQNEAQ (reference sequence). This CDR3 is built from 16 residues. V shed 5 bases and J 2 bases; nucleotides not matched to a gene: 8.

This chain joins TRBV6-5 and TRBJ2-2; TRBD1 might be the D (6 bases). Trimming took 6 bases from V and 6 from J, leaving 17 bases between them. The CDR3 contains 15 residues. Germline assignment: CDR1 MNHEY and CDR2 SVGAGI. The CDR3 reads CASSFYRDGAGELFF. Written as DNA, the CDR3 is TGTGCCAGCAGCTTTTACAGGGATGGGGCCGGGGAGCTGTTTTTT.